This entry describes one T cell receptor (beta chain). There are a few counts of this clone. The antigen it binds to is not known. Base qualities are not provided; no much larger clone lies one nucleotide away. The sample originates from a study of cytomegalovirus exposure and HLA in healthy donors (dated by TCRdb to 2016 to 2017). Regarding the study in general: In an earlier analysis of approximately 500 of the donors, less than 350 Gb of sequence data and some 100 million unique TCR beta sequences from about 190 million T cells were reported. The study used immunosequencing to profile the T cell repertoires of about 670 subjects and linked those repertoires to cytomegalovirus serostatus. The number of typed donors differed by locus: about 620-640 for A, B, C, DRB1 and DQB1; roughly 510 for DQA1; 606 for DPA1; and some 470 for DPB1. Of the 300 to 400 genotyped donors, about 80% fell in the genetic ancestry cluster associated with self-reported Caucasian donors. To study patterns of TCR occurrence, a later analysis re-analyzed previously published TCR beta repertoires from hundreds of donors and added high-resolution HLA genotyping. Roughly 5 DR-DQ haplotypes were treated as single units for association and clustering because of strong linkage in the cohort. An earlier analysis of a few hundred of the donors applied high-throughput TCR beta sequencing to assess whether each TCR beta V gene segment acted as functional or pseudogenic. Among 398 genotyped donors of the cohort, an average of roughly 230,000 unique TCR beta nucleotide sequences was sequenced per donor, of which about 18% were non-productive. Along with the approximately 650-subject first cohort, a separate validation cohort of over a hundred different subjects was used. HLA typing covered class I and class II loci at four-digit resolution. Donor age, sex, ethnicity and CMV serostatus were compiled together with the repertoire data. A later genetic analysis took genome-wide SNP genotypes for about 65% of the roughly 670 donors and used that subset as a discovery cohort. The study combined high-throughput TCR immunosequencing, statistical association of individual TCRs with disease status, and machine learning to predict cytomegalovirus infection status. An early release that covered approximately 600 HLA-typed donors contained approximately 300 gigabases of sequencing data and around 80 million unique TCR sequences. The study aimed to test whether signatures of past pathogen exposure could be identified by cataloging public T cell receptors. Rather than using new phenotypic data, the later analysis identified candidate immune exposures from TCR beta sequences and from how often those sequences occurred across donors. All discovery cohort repertoires had been generated using a single sequencing platform.

What the study reported, not specific to this receptor: Broadly in line with IMGT annotations, most TCR beta V segments showed up in productive rearrangements about 87% or about 30% of the time in an earlier analysis of under 700 of the donors. In a later analysis, most CMV-associated TCR beta chains were found to appear HLA-restricted, with HLA associations seemingly driven largely by CMV exposure. Across donors, most TCR sequences were observed very rarely, whereas some public TCRs were present in many individuals. A cluster of highly shared sequence variants was judged likely to represent a technical artifact of the sequencing pipeline. CMV serostatus was the only immune exposure information available for the cohort. Linkage disequilibrium might explain the correlated functional status among segregating V segments, but an unknown experimental factor could not be ruled out. A further reported finding was that TCR beta sequences accurately predicted the HLA-A and HLA-B alleles for most subjects in the first cohort. At a false discovery rate of 0.05, a later analysis linked about 17,000 TCR beta sequences to specific HLA alleles. Some IMGT-functional V segments, including TRBV6-2 and TRBV6-3, could not be distinguished by the 87-base-pair reads and were therefore excluded. Because counts were too low, about 18 rarely observed V segments, including chromosome 9 orphons, were left out of the earlier analysis of about 500 of the donors. According to a later analysis, parvovirus B19, influenza, CMV and Epstein-Barr virus appeared linked to several top co-occurrence clusters. It was suggested by the authors that the approach could potentially be generalized to other disease states and immunological phenotypes. The study listed over 150 TCR beta chains as associated with cytomegalovirus. HLA typing was unavailable for some donors at each locus, so association tests used only the typed subset. In vitro tests confirmed that a few of the cytomegalovirus-associated TCR beta chains recognize cytomegalovirus antigens. A later genetic analysis associated a missense DCLRE1C variant with V-gene and J-gene trimming of TCR beta chains, and an independent cohort replicated the association. This cohort had only TCR beta chains sequenced, and the lack of alpha or paired-chain data limited which features could be detected. Strong co-occurrence of HLA alleles, especially DR and DQ, made assigning TCR associations to individual alleles difficult. In a later analysis, HLA-associated TCR beta chains showed more clonal expansion and lower generation probabilities than non-associated chains that were equally common. Presence/absence analyses assumed roughly uniform sequencing depth across donors, an assumption that may not hold. The classifier was reported to diagnose cytomegalovirus status with high specificity and sensitivity in both the original and validation cohorts. According to a later analysis, TCR association rates differed among HLA loci, with DRB1 alleles showing the most associated TCRs and HLA-C alleles showing the fewest. In a later genetic analysis, fewer N-insertions in productive TCRs were reported among donors in an Asian-associated ancestry cluster than the roughly 700-donor mean.

The method behind the library was the immunoSEQ multiplex PCR assay. A mixture of 60 forward primers for TCR Vbeta segments and 13 reverse primers for TCR Jbeta segments was used in the multiplex PCR. The CDR3 region of rearranged TCR beta genes was amplified from genomic DNA with a multiplex PCR assay. On the Illumina HiSeq System, the amplified TCR beta libraries were sequenced as 87-base-pair reads. Regarding the original processing steps: Across the 666 repertoires, a later analysis counted 78 million or so unique TCR beta chains, roughly 11 million of which were shared by at least two donors. Raw reads were error-corrected and collapsed into unique sequences with a nearest-neighbor algorithm that merged closely related sequences to remove PCR and sequencing errors. CDR3 sequences were aligned to IMGT reference sequences to assign V, D and J gene segments. For a sequence to be retained, a match of at least six nucleotides to both a V gene segment and a J gene segment was required. A rearrangement counted as productive if the CDR3 had no stop codons and remained in frame with V and J, and every other rearrangement counted as non-productive. CDR3 was defined according to IMGT convention as the region running from the second conserved V-encoded cysteine to the conserved J-encoded phenylalanine. The earlier analysis of more than 450 of the donors excluded sequences that lacked an unambiguous match to a single V gene segment. In an earlier analysis of 587 of the donors, a V segment was called functional when productive rearrangements were above 56.7%, and segregating when the standard deviation between donors exceeded 5%. A statistical classification framework was built to diagnose cytomegalovirus status from the catalog of TCR beta chain sequences. V and J gene assignment, in a later analysis, came from comparing TCR nucleotide sequences with IMGT/GENE-DB human TR gene sequences. In a later analysis, CDR3 sequences and most-parsimonious VDJ recombination scenarios were assigned using the TCRdist pipeline. In a later analysis, each TCR beta chain was defined by its CDR3 amino acid sequence together with its V-gene family, and reads without a unique V-gene family were excluded. As a way to deal with suspected cross-contamination and a sequencing artifact, a later analysis dropped 450 to 700 nucleotide sequences that were highly shared and had low generation probability. In a later analysis, a clonal expansion index was calculated for each public chain from normalized within-repertoire ranks of inferred template counts. A later analysis computed generation probabilities with a VDJ recombination model fitted to out-of-frame rearrangements, and checked the results against IGoR. In a later analysis, hypergeometric tests were used to score TCR-TCR, TCR-HLA and TCR-CMV co-occurrence, with a repertoire-size bias correction applied to TCR pairs. To estimate false discovery rates, a later analysis permuted the HLA or CMV assignments 20 times. In a later analysis, co-occurring TCRs were grouped using DBSCAN, with TCRdist sequence similarity added in when clustering inside HLA-allele-positive subsets. Repertoires with fewer than 30,000 or more than 120,000 public chains were left out of co-occurrence clustering, as were about 5 repertoires with anomalous nucleotide sharing. The table was pulled from immuneACCESS by TCRdb, which kept in-frame rearrangements only. Such tables lose some clones; where checked, under half of the loss comes from unresolved V genes, and the rest has no known cause. From that table come the V and J calls and clone size; the DNA was used to work out D and trimming. Within this sample are about 140,000 clones, with roughly 65% of them counted one time only. The biggest ten clones account for 1.6% of the sample.

CDR3 length: 13 amino acids, cysteine to phenylalanine. Kept here is only the CDR3 DNA, which spans 39 bases and is read in frame from base 1. CDR1 and CDR2 are read off the germline V gene as SNHLY and FYNNEI. A distance of 12 bases separates the germline ends of V and J, which lose 6 bases and 7 bases respectively. In total, 666 healthy bone marrow donors made up the cohort. At the time of sampling, every cohort member was nominally healthy, though immune exposures that went unrecorded were likely present. The donor tested CMV seronegative and was one of the 352 seronegative cohort members. A peripheral blood sample was provided by each donor, and peripheral blood mononuclear cells were used for TCR beta sequencing. Genomic DNA extraction from the blood cell samples was performed with the Qiagen DNeasy Blood Extraction Kit.

The sequence was obtained from a woman aged 25-40 years in good health and CMV-seronegative. Recombination connected TRBV2 to TRBJ2-2; TRBD2 might be the D gene, on 5 matching bases. Sequencing was carried out using PBMCs. The DNA is TGTGCCAGCAGCCGGACTCTCAGCGGGGAGCTGTTTTTT. Its translation reads: CASSRTLSGELFF.